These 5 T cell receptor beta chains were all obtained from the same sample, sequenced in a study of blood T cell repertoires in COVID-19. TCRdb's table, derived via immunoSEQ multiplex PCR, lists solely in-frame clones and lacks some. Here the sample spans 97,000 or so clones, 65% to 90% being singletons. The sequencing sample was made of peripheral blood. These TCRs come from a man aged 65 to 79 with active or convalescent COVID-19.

CDR3: CAWAPGGTDNSPLHF. CDR3 nucleotides: TGTGCCTGGGCTCCAGGGGGGACAGATAATTCACCCCTCCACTTT. This chain links TRBV30 with TRBJ1-6, with 7 bases lining up with TRBD1. Germline V gene sequence: CDR1 GTSNPN, CDR2 SVGIG (reference sequence). This CDR3 is built from 15 residues. With V trimmed by 5 bases and J by 5 bases, 9 bases remained unmatched.

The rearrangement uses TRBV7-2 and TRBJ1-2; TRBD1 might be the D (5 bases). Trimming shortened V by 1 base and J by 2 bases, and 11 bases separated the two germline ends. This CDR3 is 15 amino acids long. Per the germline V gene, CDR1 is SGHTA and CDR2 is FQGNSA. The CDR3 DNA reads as TGTGCCAGCAGCTTAGAGGGACTGGCCAACTATGGCTACACCTTC. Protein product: CASSLEGLANYGYTF.

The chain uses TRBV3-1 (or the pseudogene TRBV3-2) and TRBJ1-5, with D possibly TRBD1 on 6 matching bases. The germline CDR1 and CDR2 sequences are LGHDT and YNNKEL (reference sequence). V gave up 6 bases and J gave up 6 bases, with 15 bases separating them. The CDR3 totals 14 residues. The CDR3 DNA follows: TGTGCCAGCAGTCTAACAGGGATGGGTCAGCCCCAGCATTTT. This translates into CASSLTGMGQPQHF.

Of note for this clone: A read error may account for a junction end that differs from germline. CDR3 in DNA: TGTGCCAGCAGTTACAAAGGACAGGGGGGGACCTGGCTTTTT. Translating it yields CASSYKGQGGTWLF. The chain uses TRBV6-5 and TRBJ2-3; 10 nucleotides align to TRBD1. The CDR3 totals 14 residues. From germline, CDR1 is MNHEY and CDR2 SVGAGI.

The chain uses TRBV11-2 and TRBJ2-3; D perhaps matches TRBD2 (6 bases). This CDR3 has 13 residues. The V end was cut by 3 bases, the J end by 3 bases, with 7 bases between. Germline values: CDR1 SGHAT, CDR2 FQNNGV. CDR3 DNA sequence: TGTGCCAGCAGCTTGGAGGGGACAGATACGCAGTATTTT. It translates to CASSLEGTDTQYF.